The rows below give T cell receptor beta chains drawn from one sample of a study of identical twins. Using its own MiXCR run on the 5' RACE reads, TCRdb lists one record per CDR3 protein. The table lists 690,000 or so distinct CDR3 sequences, around 8.6% of them singletons. The sample was also linked to a second study, of yellow fever vaccine responses in identical twins.

The sample was PBMCs. The receptors stem from a woman younger than 35 in good health. CDR3s include the opening cysteine and the closing phenylalanine or tryptophan. D genes are given only for firm matches. Clone size is not always given. Where it is, it says once, few, many or a class for expanded clones.

>TRBV5-5|many|TRBJ1-5|.|12
TGTGCCAGCAGCGTCTACAGTCAGCCCCAGCATTTT
CASSVYSQPQHF
>TRBV6-2/TRBV6-3|many|TRBJ2-3|TRBD2|19
TGTGCCAGCAGTTACCTCCTAGCGGGAGGACGGGAAGAGCCAGATACGCAGTATTTT
CASSYLLAGGREEPDTQYF
>TRBV30|.|TRBJ2-1|TRBD2|16
TGTGCCTGGAGCGCAATAGGGACTAGCGGGAGTGCTGAGCAGTTCTTC
CAWSAIGTSGSAEQFF
>TRBV6-1|.|TRBJ2-1|TRBD1|15
TGTGCCAGCAGCCAGACAGGGGCGGGATACAATGAGCAGTTCTTC
CASSQTGAGYNEQFF
>TRBV6-1|few|TRBJ2-1|TRBD2|16
TGTGCCAGCAGTGAAGAGGCTAGCGGGGGGCGGGGTGAGCAGTTCTTC
CASSEEASGGRGEQFF
>TRBV6-2/TRBV6-3|.|TRBJ2-5|.|15
TGTGCCAGCAGCTTCCAAAGGGACAAGGGGGAGACCCAGTACTTC
CASSFQRDKGETQYF
>TRBV5-1|.|TRBJ2-7|.|12
TGCGCCAGCAGCTCGGACTACTACGAGCAGTACTTC
CASSSDYYEQYF
>TRBV19|.|TRBJ2-2|.|13
TGTGCCAGTAGTATATATGGCCCCGGGGAGCTGTTTTTT
CASSIYGPGELFF
>TRBV12-3/TRBV12-4|.|TRBJ2-3|.|16
TGTGCCAGCAGTCCCGTCTCCGGCCTTAGCACAGATACGCAGTATTTT
CASSPVSGLSTDTQYF
>TRBV4-1|few|TRBJ1-2|.|14
TGCGCCAGCAGCTATGAAGACAGGAGCTATGGCTACACCTTC
CASSYEDRSYGYTF
>TRBV9|.|TRBJ2-3|.|12
TGTGCCAGCAGCCCTCAACGGGATACGCAGTATTTT
CASSPQRDTQYF
>TRBV14|.|TRBJ2-3|TRBD1|16
TGTGCCAGCAGCCCCGGGACAGGGTACAGCACAGATACGCAGTATTTT
CASSPGTGYSTDTQYF
>TRBV12-3/TRBV12-4|few|TRBJ1-5|.|15
TGTGCCAGCAGTTTAAAGGGTGGGAGCAATCAGCCCCAGCATTTT
CASSLKGGSNQPQHF
>TRBV12-3/TRBV12-4|.|TRBJ1-5|.|13
TGTGCCAGCAGCGCTGACCAGGGACAGCCCCAGCATTTT
CASSADQGQPQHF
>TRBV20-1|many|TRBJ2-1|.|16
TGCAGTGCTAGAGATTTCGTCGGGGGATCCTACAATGAGCAGTTCTTC
CSARDFVGGSYNEQFF
>TRBV28|few|TRBJ2-3|.|15
TGTGCCAGCAGGCCCGCAGGGGTCCGCACAGATACGCAGTATTTT
CASRPAGVRTDTQYF
>TRBV15|many|TRBJ2-1|TRBD2|14
TGTGCCACCAGCAGGCCAGCGGGGGTGAATGAGCAGTTCTTC
CATSRPAGVNEQFF
>TRBV6-1|few|TRBJ2-5|TRBD2|15
TGTGCCAGCAGTCCCGGTCCGACTAGCTGGGAGACCCAGTACTTC
CASSPGPTSWETQYF
>TRBV24-1|few|TRBJ2-7|.|12
TGTGCCACCAGTGATGAAGCGTACGAGCAGTACTTC
CATSDEAYEQYF
>TRBV20-1|many|TRBJ2-7|TRBD1|13
TGCAGTGCGACAGGGCAGAGCTCCTACGAGCAGTACTTC
CSATGQSSYEQYF
>TRBV5-1|few|TRBJ2-1|.|14
TGCGCCAGCAGCACTGGGCTGGGACCCAATGAGCAGTTCTTC
CASSTGLGPNEQFF
>TRBV24-1|few|TRBJ2-1|.|13
TGTGCCACCAGTGGTGTTGCCTACAATGAGCAGTTCTTC
CATSGVAYNEQFF
>TRBV6-1|.|TRBJ1-6|.|15
TGTGCCAGTTCAGGGGACACACCAGTGGGTTCACCCCTCCACTTT
CASSGDTPVGSPLHF
>TRBV20-1|few|TRBJ2-3|TRBD2|15
TGCAGTGCTAGATTGCTAGCGGGGGGCACAGATACGCAGTATTTT
CSARLLAGGTDTQYF
>TRBV5-1|many|TRBJ2-1|.|15
TGCGCCAGCAGCCCCGGCGGAGGACTATACAATGAGCAGTTCTTC
CASSPGGGLYNEQFF
>TRBV20-1|few|TRBJ2-2|TRBD2|15
TGCAGTGCTAGTAATCCGGGGACTAGTGCCGGGGAGCTGTTTTTT
CSASNPGTSAGELFF
>TRBV28|few|TRBJ1-1|.|12
TGTGCCAGCAGTTTTAAGAAGCCTGAAGCTTTCTTT
CASSFKKPEAFF
>TRBV28|many|TRBJ2-2|.|14
TGTGCCAGCAGTTTACAAAGGAAGGCCGGGGAGCTGTTTTTT
CASSLQRKAGELFF
>TRBV19|.|TRBJ2-7|.|14
TGTGCCAGTAGTACAGGACGGGATCGGGGCGAGCAGTACTTC
CASSTGRDRGEQYF
>TRBV5-6|.|TRBJ2-2|TRBD2|17
TGTGCCAGCAGGGATGGGACTAGCCCCCCGAACACCGGGGAGCTGTTTTTT
CASRDGTSPPNTGELFF